This T cell receptor (beta chain) was captured in a study of blood T cell repertoires in COVID-19. The junction had 5 bases not matched to a gene; V was cut back by 4 bases and J by 6 bases. This CDR3 comprises 14 residues. Germline CDR1 reads MDHEN; CDR2 reads SYDVKM. Sequenced by immunoSEQ multiplex PCR; TCRdb stores in-frame clones only, minus some. The table includes roughly 210,000 clones, around 86% detected once. The rearrangement links TRBV28 to TRBJ1-5, with TRBD1 identical over 8 bases. The sequenced sample was PBMCs or T cells enriched from blood (not recorded which). The clonotype originates from a man between 25 and 39 years old in a cohort exposed to, infected with or recovered from COVID-19 (not recorded which). The CDR3 spells CASSSRGRSQPQHF. CDR3 sequence (DNA): TGTGCCAGCAGTTCCAGGGGGCGTAGTCAGCCCCAGCATTTT. The whole variable domain, filled in from reference TRBV28 and TRBJ1-5, reads DVKVTQSSRYLVKRTGEKVFLECVQDMDHENMFWYRQDPGLGLRLIYFSYDVKMKEKGDIPEGYSVSREKKERFSLILESASTNQTSMYLCASSSRGRSQPQHFGDGTRLSIL.